Given below is one T cell receptor beta chain in context. The data belong to a study of blood T cell repertoires in COVID-19. In the study overall: Researchers got acute and convalescent COVID-19 samples from the United States, Italy and Spain.

J gave up 6 bases and V 2 bases, and 8 bases lay outside the gene matches. This CDR3 is 16 amino acids long. The germline V gene has CDR1 SGHNT and CDR2 YYREEE (reference sequence). The data were produced by immunoSEQ multiplex PCR, yet TCRdb's version contains in-frame clones alone and is incomplete. The repertoire includes tens of thousands of clones, about 86% of them detected once, and 8.1% sits in the top ten. This TCR came from a woman aged 70-85 years with acute or convalescent COVID-19. Specimen: peripheral blood. The chain links TRBV5-4 to TRBJ1-2; 12 bases match TRBD1. CDR3 amino acids: CASSFKTGTGGNGYTF. The CDR3 coding sequence is TGTGCCAGCAGCTTTAAGACCGGGACAGGGGGCAATGGCTACACCTTC.